These 27 T cell receptor beta chains were all obtained from the same sample, sequenced in a study of blood T cell repertoires in COVID-19 (dated by TCRdb to about 2020). The library came from the immunoSEQ multiplex PCR assay. This is the immuneACCESS table as TCRdb keeps it, with only in-frame sequences that have V and J called. A part of the clones is gone; compared with another copy, unresolved V genes explain less than half, and the rest is unexplained. The sample includes roughly 260,000 clones, with roughly 90% observed a single time. The ten largest account for 11% of the sample. The sequencing sample was made of peripheral blood. The receptors stem from a woman aged 25 to 39 with COVID-19, enrolled during active disease.

This clone was seen a handful of times. The chain is built from TRBV27 and TRBJ1-6; TRBD1 aligns across 7 bases. Germline CDR1 is MNHEY and CDR2 is SMNVEV (reference sequence). V lost 6 bases to trimming and J lost 11 bases; unmatched junction nucleotides: 4. This CDR3 contains 12 residues. CDR3 in amino acids: CASRNRGPPLHF. CDR3 nucleotide sequence: TGTGCCAGCAGGAACAGGGGCCCACCCCTCCACTTT.

The chain recombines TRBV20-1 with TRBJ1-1; maybe TRBD1 (5 bases). Germline V gives CDR1 DFQATT, CDR2 SNEGSKA (reference sequence). The V end lost 3 bases, the J end lost 4 bases, and 12 bases lay between the germline ends. The CDR3 has 13 residues. Here the CDR3 DNA reads TGCAGTGCTAGTCCCAGGGTTAGCACTGAAGCTTTCTTT. Its translation: CSASPRVSTEAFF.

V gene TRBV25-1 combines with J gene TRBJ1-3, with unresolved D. V lost 8 bases and J lost 6, with 8 bases in between. CDR1 is MGHDK, CDR2 SYGVNS, per germline. The CDR3 is 11 residues long. Written as DNA, the CDR3 is TGTGCCAGCCGTGGTATAAACACCATATATTTT. Its protein product is CASRGINTIYF.

This sequence joins TRBV10-3 and TRBJ1-3; D unclear. With 5 bases removed from V and 2 bases from J, the gap between germline ends came to 13 bases. Germline loops: CDR1 ENHRY, CDR2 SYGVKD. The CDR3 length is 15 residues. The CDR3 sequence: CAISPSSGTGNTIYF. CDR3 nucleotides: TGTGCCATCAGTCCCTCCTCAGGCACTGGAAACACCATATATTTT.

This clone has only one observation. J is TRBJ1-1 and V is TRBV5-1; TRBD1 agrees at 7 bases. Germline CDR1 is SGHRS and CDR2 is YFSETQ. The CDR3 has 16 amino acids. V lost 4 bases to trimming and J lost 1 base; unmatched junction nucleotides: 10. The CDR3: CASSIQGQPSNTEAFF. Written as DNA, the CDR3 is TGCGCCAGCAGCATTCAGGGACAGCCATCGAACACTGAAGCTTTCTTT. Full variable domain (outside the CDR3, taken from reference TRBV5-1 and TRBJ1-1): KAGVTQTPRYLIKTRGQQVTLSCSPISGHRSVSWYQQTPGQGLQFLFEYFSETQRNKGNFPGRFSGRQFSNSRSEMNVSTLELGDSALYLCASSIQGQPSNTEAFFGQGTRLTVV.

V gene TRBV2 combines with J gene TRBJ1-6; 7 bases line up with TRBD1. Trimming removed 2 bases from V and 7 bases from J; junction bases left unmatched: 2. The CDR3 is 14 residues long. Germline CDR1 SNHLY, CDR2 FYNNEI. The CDR3, as DNA: TGTGCCAGCAGTGAATACAGGGGCAATTCACCCCTCCACTTT. Translated: CASSEYRGNSPLHF.

This clone was counted once. An end of the junction does not agree with germline; a read error may underlie this. The CDR3 nucleotides are TGTGCCAGCAGCCGGGACCGGGAGCGGTACTTC. This gives the protein CASSRDRERYF. The J gene is TRBJ2-7, the V gene TRBV7-9; possible D gene TRBD2, 6 bases. This CDR3 region has 11 residues. CDR1 and CDR2 (germline): SEHNR, FQNEAQ (reference sequence).

Concerning this clone itself: The identical CDR3 is also encoded by other nucleotide sequences in the sample. CDR3 nucleotide sequence: TGTGCCAGCAGTTTTGGGGGGGTAACCGGGGAGCTGTTTTTT. As protein: CASSFGGVTGELFF. This rearrangement joins TRBV27 to TRBJ2-2; 7 bases align to TRBD2. From germline, CDR1 is MNHEY and CDR2 SMNVEV (reference sequence). The J segment lost 5 bases and the V segment lost 3 bases, leaving 3 bases of the junction unmatched. This CDR3 spans 14 amino acids.

This clone was seen a few times. The sample has other DNA sequences that encode this CDR3 too. The chain couples TRBV7-9 to TRBJ1-6; D remains ambiguous. Trimming shortened V by 5 bases and J by 7 bases, and 6 bases separated the two germline ends. Germline assignment: CDR1 SEHNR and CDR2 FQNEAQ (reference sequence). The CDR3 loop spans 12 amino acids. This CDR3 reads CASSLSNSPLHF. CDR3 DNA: TGTGCCAGCAGCCTATCGAATTCACCCCTCCACTTT.

The chain employs TRBV6-2 or TRBV6-3 and TRBJ1-2, with TRBD1 identical over 8 bases. In germline, CDR1 is MNHEY, CDR2 SVGEGT. This CDR3 is built from 13 residues. Losses at the gene ends were 0 bases for V and 6 bases for J; bases not matched to a gene: 0. CDR3: CASSYSTGDGYTF. The DNA for the CDR3 is TGTGCCAGCAGTTACTCGACAGGGGATGGCTACACCTTC.

The chain has TRBV10-3 and TRBJ2-7, with 13 bases matching TRBD2. The J segment lost 5 bases and the V segment lost 7 bases, leaving 5 bases of the junction unmatched. The CDR3 runs 14 residues. Looked up from germline, CDR1 is ENHRY and CDR2 is SYGVKD. The CDR3 nucleotides are TGTGCCATCACTTCCGGGACTAGCGGGGACGAGCAGTACTTC. Amino acid sequence: CAITSGTSGDEQYF.

This clone was found a few times. The chain is built from TRBV18 and TRBJ2-3; 13 positions match TRBD2. The CDR3 runs 15 residues. Per the germline V gene, CDR1 is KGHSH and CDR2 is LQKENI. The junction had 3 bases not matched to a gene; V was cut back by 4 bases and J by 5 bases. CDR3 in amino acids: CASSRTSGSKDTQYF. Here the CDR3 DNA reads TGTGCCAGCTCACGGACTAGCGGGAGTAAAGATACGCAGTATTTT.

The chain has TRBV5-1 and TRBJ2-2; possible D gene TRBD2, 6 bases. The CDR3 is made up of 15 amino acids. Germline CDR1 is SGHRS and CDR2 is YFSETQ. Trimming shortened V by 2 bases and J by 4 bases, and 12 bases separated the two germline ends. CDR3 loop: CASSLGGVGTGELFF. CDR3 nucleotides: TGCGCCAGCAGCTTAGGAGGGGTCGGCACCGGGGAGCTGTTTTTT.

This sequence joins TRBV7-2 and TRBJ2-5; 15 bases fit TRBD2. The V and J ends lost 5 bases and 5 bases, in that order; junction bases with no gene match: 0. The CDR3 has 14 amino acids. Germline-derived CDR1 and CDR2 are SGHTA and FQGNSA. The CDR3 DNA sequence: TGTGCCAGCAGCGGGACTAGCGGGAGGGAGACCCAGTACTTC. This encodes CASSGTSGRETQYF.

The chain links TRBV11-2 to TRBJ2-1; 7 bases map to TRBD2. Unmatched junction bases numbered 18, after V lost 7 bases and J lost 9 bases. Germline loops: CDR1 SGHAT, CDR2 FQNNGV. The CDR3 is made up of 16 amino acids. In DNA, the CDR3 is TGTGCCAGCACCCCGAGGTCGGGTCTAGCGGCCAGTGAGCAGTTCTTC. Amino acids: CASTPRSGLAASEQFF.

The rearrangement uses TRBV28 and TRBJ2-1; no clear D gene. Trimming cost V 3 bases and J 9 bases, with 12 bases left between them. This CDR3 is 13 amino acids long. Looked up from germline, CDR1 is MDHEN and CDR2 is SYDVKM. The CDR3 protein is CASSFTLSIEQFF. CDR3 DNA sequence: TGTGCCAGCAGTTTCACCCTTAGCATTGAGCAGTTCTTC.

The chain is built from TRBV5-4 and TRBJ1-4, with 7 bases that match TRBD1. J lost 10 bases, V lost 4 bases, and 19 bases had no gene match. Germline CDR1 and CDR2: SGHNT and YYREEE (reference sequence). This CDR3 has 17 amino acids. The CDR3 region is CASSPSVLRDSGGKLFF. The CDR3 region has the DNA TGTGCCAGCAGCCCCTCCGTCTTAAGGGACAGTGGAGGAAAACTGTTTTTT. Using reference TRBV5-4 and TRBJ1-4 for the parts outside the CDR3, the full variable domain is ETGVTQSPTHLIKTRGQQVTLRCSSQSGHNTVSWYQQALGQGPQFIFQYYREEENGRGNFPPRFSGLQFPNYSSELNVNALELDDSALYLCASSPSVLRDSGGKLFFGSGTQLSVL.

The sample holds a few counts of this clone. The chain uses TRBV28 and TRBJ2-7; TRBD1 might be the D (5 bases). Germline CDR1 and CDR2: MDHEN and SYDVKM. The CDR3 consists of 12 residues. Trimming left V 5 bases short and J 2 bases short, with 7 bases between. Written as DNA, the CDR3 is TGTGCCAGCAGTGGACAAGCCTACGAGCAGTACTTC. Translation: CASSGQAYEQYF.

The table lists this clone with a count of one. The chain joins TRBV5-1 to TRBJ2-7, with D uncertain. This CDR3 is built from 12 residues. V lost 5 bases to trimming and J lost 2 bases, with 8 bases between them. Germline CDR1 is SGHRS and CDR2 is YFSETQ. The CDR3 DNA sequence: TGCGCCAGCAGATCCGACACCTACGAGCAGTACTTC. Translation gives CASRSDTYEQYF. Based on the CDR3 plus reference TRBV5-1 and TRBJ2-7, the full variable domain is KAGVTQTPRYLIKTRGQQVTLSCSPISGHRSVSWYQQTPGQGLQFLFEYFSETQRNKGNFPGRFSGRQFSNSRSEMNVSTLELGDSALYLCASRSDTYEQYFGPGTRLTVT.

V is TRBV28 and J is TRBJ2-7, with a tentative D call TRBD1 (6 bases). V was pared by 4 bases and J by 0 bases, with 16 bases between. The germline V gene has CDR1 MDHEN and CDR2 SYDVKM. There are 16 residues in the CDR3. The CDR3 spells CASSSDLRDTSYEQYF. The CDR3, as DNA: TGTGCCAGCAGTTCCGACCTACGGGACACCTCCTACGAGCAGTACTTC.

V gene TRBV28 combines with J gene TRBJ2-7; 9 bases match TRBD1. The CDR3 sequence is 15 residues long. V gave up 8 bases and J gave up 0 bases; unmatched junction bases: 8. Germline V gene sequence: CDR1 MDHEN, CDR2 SYDVKM. The CDR3 here is CASLYRGQSSYEQYF. The DNA of the CDR3 is TGTGCCAGCCTATACAGGGGGCAAAGCTCCTACGAGCAGTACTTC.

In its sample, this clone was seen once. The chain employs TRBV19 and TRBJ2-6; no clear D gene. This CDR3 has 16 amino acids. Germline V gene data show CDR1 as LNHDA and CDR2 as SQIVND (reference sequence). The V and J ends lost 3 bases and 0 bases respectively, with 9 bases between them. CDR3 region: CASSIRATSGANVLTF. DNA of the CDR3: TGTGCCAGTAGTATTCGAGCCACCTCTGGGGCCAACGTCCTGACTTTC.

V usage is TRBV29-1 and J usage is TRBJ1-2, with D possibly matching TRBD1 (6 bases). There are 12 residues in the CDR3. Germline lookup yields CDR1 SQVTM and CDR2 ANQGSEA. The ends were cut back, 3 bases at V and 7 bases at J, with 12 bases in the middle. This CDR3 is CSVDRGAAGYTF. The CDR3, as DNA: TGCAGCGTTGATCGGGGGGCGGCTGGCTACACCTTC.

This chain links TRBV24-1 with TRBJ1-2; 11 bases map to TRBD1. The CDR3 is 16 amino acids. J gave up 4 bases and V 2 bases, and 5 bases lay outside the gene matches. Germline-derived CDR1 and CDR2 are KGHDR and SFDVKD. CDR3 DNA: TGTGCCACCAGTGATTCGCGGACAGGGGGCACCTATGGCTACACCTTC. Translation: CATSDSRTGGTYGYTF.

This clone was counted once. The chain couples TRBV18 to TRBJ1-4, with D hard to call. CDR3 length: 13 amino acids. V lost 3 bases to trimming and J lost 8 bases, with 10 bases between them. Germline-derived CDR1 and CDR2 are KGHSH and LQKENI. CDR3 loop: CASSPGRGEKLFF. In DNA, the CDR3 is TGTGCCAGCTCACCCGGACGGGGAGAAAAACTGTTTTTT.

The rearrangement uses TRBV6-5 and TRBJ1-2; D call uncertain. There are 14 residues in the CDR3. The V and J ends lost 6 bases and 0 bases respectively, with 11 bases between them. Germline CDR1 MNHEY, CDR2 SVGAGI. Written as DNA, the CDR3 is TGTGCCAGCAGCGGACTGAACACTAACTATGGCTACACCTTC. It is translated as CASSGLNTNYGYTF.

This chain uses TRBV9 with TRBJ2-1; tentatively, D is TRBD2 (6 bases). The CDR3 covers 16 residues. The germline CDR1 and CDR2 sequences are SGDLS and YYNGEE. Trimming removed 2 bases at V and 0 bases at J, with 12 bases between. CDR3 bases: TGTGCCAGCAGCGTTAGCGGTACGAGCTCCTACAATGAGCAGTTCTTC. Translated: CASSVSGTSSYNEQFF.